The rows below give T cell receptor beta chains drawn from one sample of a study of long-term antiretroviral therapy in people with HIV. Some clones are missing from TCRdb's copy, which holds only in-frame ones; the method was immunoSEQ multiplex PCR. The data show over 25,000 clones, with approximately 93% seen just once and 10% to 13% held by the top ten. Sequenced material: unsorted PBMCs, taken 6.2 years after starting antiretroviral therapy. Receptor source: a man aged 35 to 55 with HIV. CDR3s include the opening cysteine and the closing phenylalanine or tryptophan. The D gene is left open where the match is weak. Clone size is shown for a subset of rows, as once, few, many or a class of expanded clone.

CDR3nt: TGTGCCAGCAGTTTTGGGGTCGGTACTGAAGCTTTCTTT; CDR3aa: CASSFGVGTEAFF; v_gene: TRBV27; abundance: -; len: 13; d_gene: -; j_gene: TRBJ1-1
CDR3nt: TGTGCCAGCAGTGACTCGGGGGGTCGCCAGTACTTC; CDR3aa: CASSDSGGRQYF; v_gene: TRBV6-4; abundance: -; len: 12; d_gene: -; j_gene: TRBJ2-5
CDR3nt: TGTGCCTGGACTCTACAAGCACTCCCTCGCTATGGCTACACCTTC; CDR3aa: CAWTLQALPRYGYTF; v_gene: TRBV30; abundance: -; len: 15; d_gene: -; j_gene: TRBJ1-2
CDR3nt: TGTGCCAGCAAACCGAACCAGGGTTCTCCTGACGAGCAGTACTTC; CDR3aa: CASKPNQGSPDEQYF; v_gene: TRBV6-5; abundance: -; len: 15; d_gene: -; j_gene: TRBJ2-7
CDR3nt: TGTGCCAGCAGCTTAGTGGTATCTGGGGTCGACGAGCAGTTCTTC; CDR3aa: CASSLVVSGVDEQFF; v_gene: TRBV7-2; abundance: -; len: 15; d_gene: -; j_gene: TRBJ2-1
CDR3nt: TGCGCCAGCAGCTTGACCCGGAGGCTAGAGACCCAGTACTTC; CDR3aa: CASSLTRRLETQYF; v_gene: TRBV5-1; abundance: once; len: 14; d_gene: -; j_gene: TRBJ2-5
CDR3nt: TGTGCCAGTAGTACCTCCGGTACAGGGGGCGGCTCCTACGAGCAGTACTTC; CDR3aa: CASSTSGTGGGSYEQYF; v_gene: TRBV19; abundance: few; len: 17; d_gene: TRBD1; j_gene: TRBJ2-7
CDR3nt: TGTGCCAGCAAGGTCCCGAACACCGGGGAGCTGTTTTTT; CDR3aa: CASKVPNTGELFF; v_gene: TRBV5-4; abundance: -; len: 13; d_gene: -; j_gene: TRBJ2-2
CDR3nt: TGTGCCAGCTCACCCGAGGCGACGGCTAACTATGGCTACACCTTC; CDR3aa: CASSPEATANYGYTF; v_gene: TRBV18; abundance: -; len: 15; d_gene: -; j_gene: TRBJ1-2
CDR3nt: TGTGCCAGCAGCCAAGACCCGGGGGCCGGGGCCAACGTCCTGACTTTC; CDR3aa: CASSQDPGAGANVLTF; v_gene: TRBV4-2; abundance: -; len: 16; d_gene: -; j_gene: TRBJ2-6
CDR3nt: TGTGCCAGCAGCTCCTTTAAGGATAAGCAGTTCTTC; CDR3aa: CASSSFKDKQFF; v_gene: TRBV7-3; abundance: -; len: 12; d_gene: -; j_gene: TRBJ2-1
CDR3nt: TGTGCCAGCAGCCCGGGACTCCCAGATTCTCAGTTCTTC; CDR3aa: CASSPGLPDSQFF; v_gene: TRBV7-6; abundance: -; len: 13; d_gene: -; j_gene: TRBJ2-1
CDR3nt: TGTGCCAGCAGTTCTCAGGGGGCAGGGGAGCAGTACTTC; CDR3aa: CASSSQGAGEQYF; v_gene: TRBV6-5; abundance: once; len: 13; d_gene: TRBD1; j_gene: TRBJ2-7
CDR3nt: TGTGCCAGCAGCTCTCCCGGCGGGCTAAGCTCCTACGAGCAGTACTTC; CDR3aa: CASSSPGGLSSYEQYF; v_gene: TRBV11-2; abundance: once; len: 16; d_gene: -; j_gene: TRBJ2-7
CDR3nt: TGTGCCAGCAGTGACATCACTGGGGCCAACGTCCTGACTTTC; CDR3aa: CASSDITGANVLTF; v_gene: TRBV2; abundance: -; len: 14; d_gene: -; j_gene: TRBJ2-6
CDR3nt: TGTGCCAGCAGCTTGGGAGCGGGGGTCGCAAAAGATACGCAGTATTTT; CDR3aa: CASSLGAGVAKDTQYF; v_gene: TRBV5-6; abundance: once; len: 16; d_gene: TRBD2; j_gene: TRBJ2-3
CDR3nt: TGTGCCAGCAGCGCGGACTCCCCGGGTACGCAGTATTTT; CDR3aa: CASSADSPGTQYF; v_gene: TRBV5-5; abundance: -; len: 13; d_gene: -; j_gene: TRBJ2-3
CDR3nt: TGTGCCAGTAGTATATCCGTCTATGGCTACACCTTC; CDR3aa: CASSISVYGYTF; v_gene: TRBV19; abundance: -; len: 12; d_gene: -; j_gene: TRBJ1-2
CDR3nt: TGTGCCAGCAGCCAAGGCGGACAGGGAGGGGAGACCCAGTACTTC; CDR3aa: CASSQGGQGGETQYF; v_gene: TRBV4-2; abundance: -; len: 15; d_gene: -; j_gene: TRBJ2-5
CDR3nt: TGTGCCAGCAGTCCCCGAGGAGGGTCGAACACTGAAGCTTTCTTT; CDR3aa: CASSPRGGSNTEAFF; v_gene: TRBV2; abundance: -; len: 15; d_gene: -; j_gene: TRBJ1-1
CDR3nt: TGTGCCAGCAGCTTTTCCGGGAGGGCCTACGAGCAGTACTTC; CDR3aa: CASSFSGRAYEQYF; v_gene: TRBV7-9; abundance: -; len: 14; d_gene: TRBD2; j_gene: TRBJ2-7
CDR3nt: TGTGCCATCAGTGACTTGAACACTGAAGCTTTCTTT; CDR3aa: CAISDLNTEAFF; v_gene: TRBV10-3; abundance: -; len: 12; d_gene: -; j_gene: TRBJ1-1
CDR3nt: TGTGCCAGCACCTCGGGGACAGGACTTTTTTTTGCTTTCTTT; CDR3aa: CASTSGTGLFFAFF; v_gene: TRBV28; abundance: -; len: 14; d_gene: TRBD1; j_gene: TRBJ1-1
CDR3nt: TGTGCCAGCAGCTTATTGGGACTAGTAAGCGAGCAGTACTTC; CDR3aa: CASSLLGLVSEQYF; v_gene: TRBV11-2; abundance: -; len: 14; d_gene: TRBD2; j_gene: TRBJ2-7
CDR3nt: TGTGCCAGCAGCGTAGCTTGGGGAGAGGCAGATACGCAGTATTTT; CDR3aa: CASSVAWGEADTQYF; v_gene: TRBV9; abundance: few; len: 15; d_gene: -; j_gene: TRBJ2-3
CDR3nt: TGTGCCAGCAGCCTACAGGGTAAGGGCTCCTACGAGCAGTACTTC; CDR3aa: CASSLQGKGSYEQYF; v_gene: TRBV13; abundance: -; len: 15; d_gene: -; j_gene: TRBJ2-7
CDR3nt: TGTGCCAGAGATCCCCTAAATCGCCTACGGGCGGTGCAAGAGACCCAGTACTTC; CDR3aa: CARDPLNRLRAVQETQYF; v_gene: TRBV14; abundance: -; len: 18; d_gene: -; j_gene: TRBJ2-5
CDR3nt: TGTGCTAGTGGTTTGGAACCGGGACAGGGATTCTACACCTTC; CDR3aa: CASGLEPGQGFYTF; v_gene: TRBV12-5; abundance: -; len: 14; d_gene: TRBD1; j_gene: TRBJ1-2
CDR3nt: TGTGCCAGCAGCCCTAGGGCTAGCGGCCCAGAGACCCAGTACTTC; CDR3aa: CASSPRASGPETQYF; v_gene: TRBV7-2; abundance: -; len: 15; d_gene: TRBD2; j_gene: TRBJ2-5
CDR3nt: TGTGCCAGCTCACCCCCCCGGACAGCAGGAGGAGGGTACGAGCAGTACTTC; CDR3aa: CASSPPRTAGGGYEQYF; v_gene: TRBV18; abundance: -; len: 17; d_gene: -; j_gene: TRBJ2-7
CDR3nt: TGCGCCAGCAGTGACGTAGCGGGGGGGCTTTCTGGGGCCAACGTCCTGACTTTC; CDR3aa: CASSDVAGGLSGANVLTF; v_gene: TRBV10-2; abundance: -; len: 18; d_gene: TRBD2; j_gene: TRBJ2-6
CDR3nt: TGTGCCAGCAGCCCCCAAGAGACCCAGTACTTC; CDR3aa: CASSPQETQYF; v_gene: TRBV7-9; abundance: -; len: 11; d_gene: -; j_gene: TRBJ2-5
CDR3nt: TGTGCCAGCAGCTTAGCGGATACGCAGTATTTT; CDR3aa: CASSLADTQYF; v_gene: TRBV7-2; abundance: -; len: 11; d_gene: -; j_gene: TRBJ2-3
CDR3nt: TGCAGCGTTGAAGGGGCTGGAGATGAAGCTTTCTTT; CDR3aa: CSVEGAGDEAFF; v_gene: TRBV29-1; abundance: -; len: 12; d_gene: -; j_gene: TRBJ1-1
CDR3nt: TGCGCCAGCAGTGAGTCAGGCGGCGAGCAGTACTTC; CDR3aa: CASSESGGEQYF; v_gene: TRBV10-2; abundance: -; len: 12; d_gene: -; j_gene: TRBJ2-7
CDR3nt: TGTGCCTGGAGTCCGTCCCGGGGCAGCGCCAGCAATCAGCCCCAGCATTTT; CDR3aa: CAWSPSRGSASNQPQHF; v_gene: TRBV30; abundance: -; len: 17; d_gene: -; j_gene: TRBJ1-5
CDR3nt: TGTGCCAGCAGCCAAGACCGGGGCGGGAGTATATCTGCCGGGGAGCTGTTTTTT; CDR3aa: CASSQDRGGSISAGELFF; v_gene: TRBV4-2; abundance: -; len: 18; d_gene: TRBD2; j_gene: TRBJ2-2
CDR3nt: TGTGCCAGCAGCGGACAGACAGGTCTCTCTGGGGCCAACGTCCTGACTTTC; CDR3aa: CASSGQTGLSGANVLTF; v_gene: TRBV9; abundance: -; len: 17; d_gene: -; j_gene: TRBJ2-6
CDR3nt: TGTGCCAGCAGCTCCATGGGACAGGTTCCTAACTATGGCTACACCTTC; CDR3aa: CASSSMGQVPNYGYTF; v_gene: TRBV7-2; abundance: -; len: 16; d_gene: TRBD1; j_gene: TRBJ1-2
CDR3nt: TGCGCCAGCAGCTTGCAGGGGGCGTCTGGAAACACCATATATTTT; CDR3aa: CASSLQGASGNTIYF; v_gene: TRBV5-1; abundance: -; len: 15; d_gene: TRBD1; j_gene: TRBJ1-3
CDR3nt: TGTGCCATCATGGGTCCAGATACGCAGTATTTT; CDR3aa: CAIMGPDTQYF; v_gene: TRBV10-3; abundance: -; len: 11; d_gene: -; j_gene: TRBJ2-3
CDR3nt: TGCGCCAGCAGCCAAACCTGGGACCCACAGCGCAATCAGCCCCAGCATTTT; CDR3aa: CASSQTWDPQRNQPQHF; v_gene: TRBV4-1; abundance: few; len: 17; d_gene: -; j_gene: TRBJ1-5
CDR3nt: TGTGCCAGCAGCTTTATCGGGGCCAATGAGCAGTTCTTC; CDR3aa: CASSFIGANEQFF; v_gene: TRBV13; abundance: -; len: 13; d_gene: -; j_gene: TRBJ2-1
CDR3nt: TGTGCCAGCAGCTCGTGGGGCGAGAACACCGGGGAGCTGTTTTTT; CDR3aa: CASSSWGENTGELFF; v_gene: TRBV7-3; abundance: -; len: 15; d_gene: -; j_gene: TRBJ2-2